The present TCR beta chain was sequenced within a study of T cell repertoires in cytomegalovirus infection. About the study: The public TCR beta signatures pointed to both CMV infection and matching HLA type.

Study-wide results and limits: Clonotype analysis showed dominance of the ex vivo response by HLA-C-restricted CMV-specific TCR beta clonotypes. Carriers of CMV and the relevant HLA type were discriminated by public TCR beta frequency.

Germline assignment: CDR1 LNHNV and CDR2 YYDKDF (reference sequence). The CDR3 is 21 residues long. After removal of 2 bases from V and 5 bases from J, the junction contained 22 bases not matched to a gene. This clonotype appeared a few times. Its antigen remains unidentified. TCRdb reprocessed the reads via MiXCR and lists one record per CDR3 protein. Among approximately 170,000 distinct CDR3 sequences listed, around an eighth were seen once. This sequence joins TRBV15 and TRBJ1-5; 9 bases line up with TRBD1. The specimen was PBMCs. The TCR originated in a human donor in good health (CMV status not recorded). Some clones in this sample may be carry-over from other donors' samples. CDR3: CATSRIGPPAQNRGPDQPQHF. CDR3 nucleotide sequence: TGTGCCACCAGCAGAATAGGTCCTCCCGCCCAAAACAGGGGGCCCGATCAGCCCCAGCATTTT.